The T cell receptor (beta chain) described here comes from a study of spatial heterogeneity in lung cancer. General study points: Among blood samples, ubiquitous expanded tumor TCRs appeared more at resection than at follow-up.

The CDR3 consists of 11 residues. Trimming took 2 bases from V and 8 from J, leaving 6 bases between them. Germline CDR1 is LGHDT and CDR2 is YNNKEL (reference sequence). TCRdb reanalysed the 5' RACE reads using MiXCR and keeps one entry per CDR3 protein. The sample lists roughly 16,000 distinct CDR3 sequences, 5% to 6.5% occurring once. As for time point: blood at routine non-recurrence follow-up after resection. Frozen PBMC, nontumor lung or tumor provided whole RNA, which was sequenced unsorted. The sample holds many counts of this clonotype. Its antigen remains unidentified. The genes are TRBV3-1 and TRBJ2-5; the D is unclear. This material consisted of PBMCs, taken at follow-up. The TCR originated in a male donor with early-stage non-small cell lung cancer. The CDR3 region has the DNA TGTGCCAGCAGCCAAAGGAGAACCCAGTACTTC. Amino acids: CASSQRRTQYF.